The 23 T cell receptor beta chains below all came from one sample that was sequenced in a study of T-cell memory formation after mild COVID-19. TCRdb ran MiXCR on the 5' RACE reads and lists one entry per CDR3 protein. Counted here are about 620,000 distinct CDR3 sequences, roughly 18% occurring once; the ten biggest clones make up around 12%. Sequencing was done on a sample of PBMCs or a T cell subset sorted from them (not recorded which). The receptors stem from an adult woman who had mild COVID-19 (a few samples of this study predate the infection). Cell type and time point are not known.

A single count supports this clonotype. The V and J genes are TRBV19 and TRBJ1-1; D is perhaps TRBD1 (5 bases). V lost 4 bases to trimming and J lost 0 bases, with 12 bases between them. Germline CDR1 reads LNHDA; CDR2 reads SQIVND (reference sequence). The CDR3 covers 15 residues. CDR3 sequence: CASSKGRELNTEAFF. The CDR3 DNA follows: TGTGCCAGTAGTAAGGGGAGGGAACTGAACACTGAAGCTTTCTTT.

Only a few counts were recorded for this clonotype. The chain links TRBV6-5 to TRBJ2-2, with a weak D call TRBD1 (6 bases). Germline CDR1 is MNHEY and CDR2 is SVGAGI. This CDR3 has 15 amino acids. The germline V and J ends were trimmed by 3 bases and 2 bases, with 10 bases remaining between them. CDR3 DNA: TGTGCCAGCAGTTATGGACAGTATAACACCGGGGAGCTGTTTTTT. Translated, it gives CASSYGQYNTGELFF.

V and J are TRBV2 and TRBJ2-2; D gene uncertain. CDR1 SNHLY and CDR2 FYNNEI come from the germline V gene. V was trimmed by 5 bases and J by 3 bases, leaving 7 bases between them. CDR3 length: 13 residues. The CDR3 DNA reads TGTGCCAGCAGTTCCATCGACACCGGGGAGCTGTTTTTT. Protein product: CASSSIDTGELFF.

This clonotype was seen only a few times. This rearrangement joins TRBV9 to TRBJ2-5; 12 bases are a match to TRBD2. In germline, CDR1 is SGDLS, CDR2 YYNGEE. The CDR3 sequence is 17 residues long. The J segment lost 5 bases and the V segment lost 3 bases, leaving 11 bases of the junction unmatched. The CDR3: CASSGELTSGRWETQYF. CDR3 bases: TGTGCCAGCAGCGGGGAATTGACTAGCGGGAGATGGGAGACCCAGTACTTC.

This clonotype was observed a handful of times. The chain combines TRBV7-2 with TRBJ1-3, with TRBD1 matching over 9 bases. V gave up 0 bases and J gave up 1 base; unmatched junction bases: 1. The CDR3 consists of 16 residues. Germline V gene sequence: CDR1 SGHTA, CDR2 FQGNSA. CDR3 residues: CASSLATGGSGNTIYF. CDR3 nucleotide sequence: TGTGCCAGCAGCTTAGCGACAGGGGGTTCTGGAAACACCATATATTTT.

The chain links TRBV4-1 to TRBJ1-1; perhaps TRBD1 as D (6 bases). This CDR3 contains 15 residues. CDR1 and CDR2 from the germline V gene are MGHRA and YSYEKL. The ends were cut back, 1 base at V and 0 bases at J, with 9 bases in the middle. CDR3: CASSQGGGLNTEAFF. The CDR3 nucleotides read TGCGCCAGCAGCCAAGGAGGGGGGCTGAACACTGAAGCTTTCTTT.

The CDR3 is CASSLEAGIYEQYF. The DNA for the CDR3 is TGTGCCAGCAGCTTAGAAGCGGGGATATACGAGCAGTACTTC. The chain recombines TRBV11-2 with TRBJ2-7, with 7 bases identical to TRBD2. CDR1 is SGHAT and CDR2 is FQNNGV in the germline V gene. V trimming: 0 bases; J trimming: 4 bases; junction bases outside the gene matches: 3. The CDR3 runs 14 residues.

The chain couples TRBV18 to TRBJ2-3; 10 nucleotides agree with TRBD1. V shed 8 bases and J 1 base; nucleotides not matched to a gene: 6. Germline CDR1 reads KGHSH; CDR2 reads LQKENI. The CDR3 has 15 residues. For the CDR3, the DNA is TGTGCCAGCGAACCCGGACAGGGGGGCACAGATACGCAGTATTTT. This translates into CASEPGQGGTDTQYF.

The rearrangement uses TRBV5-1 and TRBJ2-2, with 8 bases identical to TRBD2. This CDR3 spans 16 amino acids. Germline CDR1 reads SGHRS; CDR2 reads YFSETQ. V lost 5 bases and J lost 7; bases outside the gene matches: 13. CDR3 amino acids: CASRGSVSGTGGELFF. The CDR3 DNA reads as TGCGCCAGCAGAGGGTCAGTTAGCGGGACCGGCGGGGAGCTGTTTTTT.

This clonotype was counted between two and nine times. This chain joins TRBV12-3 or TRBV12-4 and TRBJ2-2; TRBD1 aligns across 7 bases. This CDR3 has 15 residues. J was trimmed by 4 bases and V by 4 bases; bases with no gene match: 6. CDR3 protein: CASSYATGATGELFF. The CDR3 region has the DNA TGTGCCAGCAGTTATGCCACAGGGGCCACCGGGGAGCTGTTTTTT.

This clonotype was observed a few times. The chain couples TRBV12-3 or TRBV12-4 to TRBJ2-3, with D possibly TRBD2 on 5 matching bases. The V and J ends lost 7 bases and 2 bases respectively, with 7 bases between them. The length of the CDR3 is 12 residues. The CDR3 DNA follows: TGTGCCAGCAAAGACTACACAGATACGCAGTATTTT. Amino acid sequence: CASKDYTDTQYF.

This chain joins TRBV7-8 and TRBJ2-5; maybe TRBD1 (6 bases). Germline CDR1 SGHVS, CDR2 FQNEAQ. V shed 3 bases and J shed 1 base, with 9 bases lying between them. The CDR3 sequence is 14 residues long. CDR3: CASSFLGGQETQYF. CDR3 coding DNA: TGTGCCAGCAGCTTCTTAGGGGGCCAAGAGACCCAGTACTTC. The full variable domain, with the rest looked up from reference TRBV7-8 and TRBJ2-5, is GAGVSQSPRYKVAKRGQDVALRCDPISGHVSLFWYQQALGQGPEFLTYFQNEAQLDKSGLPSDRFFAERPEGSVSTLKIQRTQQEDSAVYLCASSFLGGQETQYFGPGTRLLVL.

The V call is TRBV19, the J call TRBJ2-2; D tentatively fits TRBD1 or TRBD2 (5 bases each). CDR1 and CDR2 (germline): LNHDA, SQIVND (reference sequence). V shed 5 bases and J shed 1 base, with 11 bases lying between them. The CDR3 covers 15 residues. The chain's CDR3 is CASSPGALNTGELFF. DNA for the CDR3: TGTGCCAGTAGTCCCGGGGCACTGAACACCGGGGAGCTGTTTTTT.

This sequence joins TRBV5-6 and TRBJ2-7, with D perhaps matching TRBD1 or TRBD2 (5 bases each). Per germline, CDR1 SGHDT and CDR2 YYEEEE. The ends were cut back, 3 bases at V and 6 bases at J, with 13 bases in the middle. The CDR3 contains 13 residues. The CDR3 is CASSSGTIGEQYF. The CDR3 coding sequence is TGTGCCAGCAGCTCCGGGACGATCGGCGAGCAGTACTTC. Based on the CDR3 plus reference TRBV5-6 and TRBJ2-7, the full variable domain is DAGVTQSPTHLIKTRGQQVTLRCSPKSGHDTVSWYQQALGQGPQFIFQYYEEEERQRGNFPDRFSGHQFPNYSSELNVNALLLGDSALYLCASSSGTIGEQYFGPGTRLTVT.

The chain carries TRBV28 and TRBJ2-7, with D possibly matching TRBD1 (6 bases). Deletions cut 6 bases from V and 2 bases from J, with 14 bases between. This CDR3 region has 14 residues. Germline assignment: CDR1 MDHEN and CDR2 SYDVKM. In DNA form, the CDR3 reads TGTGCCAGCAGCGACAGGTTTTCTCCCTACGAGCAGTACTTC. Translated, it gives CASSDRFSPYEQYF. Combining the CDR3 with reference TRBV28 and TRBJ2-7 gives the whole variable domain DVKVTQSSRYLVKRTGEKVFLECVQDMDHENMFWYRQDPGLGLRLIYFSYDVKMKEKGDIPEGYSVSREKKERFSLILESASTNQTSMYLCASSDRFSPYEQYFGPGTRLTVT.

The V gene is TRBV18, the J gene TRBJ2-3; D is unresolved. Germline CDR1 is KGHSH and CDR2 is LQKENI. The CDR3 contains 16 residues. The ends were cut back, 3 bases at V and 5 bases at J, with 18 bases in the middle. This CDR3 reads CASSPPQSRMLDTQYF. As DNA, the CDR3 is TGTGCCAGCTCACCCCCGCAATCCCGGATGTTAGATACGCAGTATTTT. Filled out from reference TRBV18 and TRBJ2-3, the complete variable domain reads NAGVMQNPRHLVRRRGQEARLRCSPMKGHSHVYWYRQLPEEGLKFMVYLQKENIIDESGMPKERFSAEFPKEGPSILRIQQVVRGDSAAYFCASSPPQSRMLDTQYFGPGTRLTVL.

A few counts support this clonotype. The J gene is TRBJ2-1, the V gene TRBV9, with 10 bases lining up with TRBD2. Per germline, CDR1 SGDLS and CDR2 YYNGEE. V shed 4 bases, J shed 8 bases, and the junction held 24 bases outside the gene matches. This CDR3 comprises 20 residues. The CDR3 sequence is CASSPSTNGWTSGRVDEQFF. CDR3 nucleotide sequence: TGTGCCAGCAGCCCCTCCACGAATGGGTGGACTAGCGGCCGAGTCGATGAGCAGTTCTTC.

V usage is TRBV29-1 and J usage is TRBJ2-1; TRBD2 is a possible D gene (6 bases). The V end was cut by 4 bases, the J end by 0 bases, with 13 bases between. The CDR3 spans 15 residues. Germline V gives CDR1 SQVTM, CDR2 ANQGSEA. CDR3 sequence (DNA): TGCAGCGTTGGCGGAGGGCCAAGCTCCTACAATGAGCAGTTCTTC. This sequence encodes CSVGGGPSSYNEQFF.

There are a few counts of this clonotype. The genes are TRBV4-1 and TRBJ2-1; 7 bases match TRBD2. The CDR3 has 13 residues. Germline-derived CDR1 and CDR2 are MGHRA and YSYEKL. J was trimmed by 10 bases and V by 5 bases; bases with no gene match: 8. This CDR3 is CASSEGLVGEQFF. In nucleotides, the CDR3 is TGCGCCAGCAGCGAAGGACTAGTCGGCGAGCAGTTCTTC.

In DNA form, the CDR3 reads TGCGCCAGCAGCTTGGATGACTACAGTTTGGGGCAGTACGAGCAGTACTTC. Amino acid sequence: CASSLDDYSLGQYEQYF. V usage is TRBV5-1 and J usage is TRBJ2-7; D possibly uses TRBD1 or TRBD2 (5 bases each). The CDR3 totals 17 residues. Germline V CDR1 and CDR2: SGHRS, YFSETQ. V lost 0 bases to trimming and J lost 4 bases, with 20 bases between them.

This chain joins TRBV29-1 and TRBJ1-2, with D possibly being TRBD1 (5 bases). V lost 6 bases to trimming and J lost 4 bases, with 9 bases between them. The CDR3 contains 11 residues. CDR1 SQVTM and CDR2 ANQGSEA come from the germline V gene. CDR3 sequence (DNA): TGCAGCGTCGGGGGGAGCTATGGCTACACCTTC. Its translation is CSVGGSYGYTF.

This clonotype was seen more than once but under ten times. This chain connects TRBV24-1 to TRBJ2-1; 8 bases align to TRBD1. Trimming removed 5 bases from V and 2 bases from J; junction bases left unmatched: 13. CDR3 length: 18 residues. Germline V CDR1 and CDR2: KGHDR, SFDVKD. The CDR3 protein is CATSAAAGQGSAYNEQFF. The CDR3 nucleotides are TGTGCCACCAGTGCCGCGGCCGGACAGGGTTCGGCCTACAATGAGCAGTTCTTC.

V and J are TRBV12-3 or TRBV12-4 and TRBJ1-4, with a tentative D call TRBD1 (5 bases). The CDR3 has 14 amino acids. Trimming left V 6 bases short and J 8 bases short, with 16 bases between. The CDR3 bases are TGTGCCAGCAGAAATACAGGTCCAGGAGAAAAACTGTTTTTT. Amino acids: CASRNTGPGEKLFF.